What follows are 21 T cell receptor beta chains derived from one specimen sequenced in a study of blood T cell repertoires in COVID-19. Using immunoSEQ multiplex PCR, the repertoire was profiled, and TCRdb retains in-frame clones only, with some absent. The table shows around 330,000 clones, with roughly 90% occurring only once. Material: PBMCs or T cells enriched from blood (not recorded which). These receptors came from a man in his 60s who had recovered from COVID-19.

The rearrangement joins TRBV6-1 to TRBJ1-4; 7 bases map to TRBD1. The V segment lost 3 bases and the J segment 10 bases; nucleotides outside the gene matches: 11. Germline V gene data show CDR1 as MNHNS and CDR2 as SASEGT. This CDR3 spans 15 amino acids. The DNA of the CDR3 is TGTGCCAGCAGTGATTGGGACAGATCACTACCAAAACTGTTTTTT. This translates into CASSDWDRSLPKLFF.

The chain employs TRBV10-3 and TRBJ1-3; D is perhaps TRBD1 (5 bases). Germline-derived CDR1 and CDR2 are ENHRY and SYGVKD. There are 15 residues in the CDR3. Trimming shortened V by 8 bases and J by 0 bases, and 14 bases separated the two germline ends. The CDR3 reads CAIRGDGNSGNTIYF. CDR3 nucleotides: TGTGCCATCCGGGGGGACGGGAACTCTGGAAACACCATATATTTT.

V usage is TRBV2 and J usage is TRBJ2-7; the match to TRBD1 covers 7 bases. Germline loops: CDR1 SNHLY, CDR2 FYNNEI. V shed 7 bases, J shed 2 bases, and the junction held 11 bases outside the gene matches. The CDR3 runs 15 residues. The CDR3 DNA is TGTGCCAGCACCGACCTACAGGGGACACCCTACGAGCAGTACTTC. It is translated as CASTDLQGTPYEQYF.

This chain uses TRBV19 with TRBJ2-3; D possibly corresponds to TRBD2 (6 bases). This CDR3 is 15 amino acids long. V lost 3 bases and J lost 2, with 12 bases in between. The V gene's germline CDR1 is LNHDA and CDR2 SQIVND (reference sequence). DNA for the CDR3: TGTGCCAGTAGTATGGGGCGGGAACACACAGATACGCAGTATTTT. As protein: CASSMGREHTDTQYF.

The gene calls are TRBV19 and TRBJ1-3, with TRBD1 matching 7 bases. V shed 5 bases and J 4 bases; nucleotides not matched to a gene: 5. CDR3 length: 14 residues. Germline V gene sequence: CDR1 LNHDA, CDR2 SQIVND (reference sequence). The CDR3: CASSRTGAGNTIYF. For the CDR3, the DNA is TGTGCCAGTAGTCGAACAGGGGCCGGAAACACCATATATTTT.

CDR3 bases: TGTGCCAGCAGTTACAGGCCCAATCAGCCCCAGCATTTT. This encodes CASSYRPNQPQHF. The chain joins TRBV12-3 or TRBV12-4 to TRBJ1-5, with D perhaps matching TRBD1 (5 bases). V lost 4 bases to trimming and J lost 3 bases, with 7 bases between them. The CDR3 runs to 13 residues.

The gene calls are TRBV5-1 and TRBJ2-5, with 7 bases identical to TRBD2. With 0 bases clipped from V and 5 bases from J, the junction kept 4 bases outside the gene matches. The length of the CDR3 is 14 residues. Germline assignment: CDR1 SGHRS and CDR2 YFSETQ. The chain's CDR3 is CASSLEGGSETQYF. CDR3 DNA sequence: TGCGCCAGCAGCTTGGAAGGCGGGAGTGAGACCCAGTACTTC.

The CDR3 nucleotides are TGTGCCAGCAGCTCGACCGGACAGGGGGCCTATGAAAAACTGTTTTTT. As protein: CASSSTGQGAYEKLFF. This sequence joins TRBV3-1 (or the pseudogene TRBV3-2) and TRBJ1-4, with 11 nucleotides matching TRBD1. CDR3 length equals 16 residues. Germline lookup yields CDR1 LGHDT and CDR2 YNNKEL (reference sequence). Trimming at V came to 5 bases and at J to 6 bases, leaving 8 bases not matched to a gene.

This sequence joins TRBV7-2 and TRBJ2-1; D is perhaps TRBD2 (6 bases). The CDR3 sequence is 16 residues long. Germline CDR1 and CDR2: SGHTA and FQGNSA. The V and J ends lost 1 base and 10 bases respectively, with 20 bases between them. This CDR3 reads CASSLVSVVGGGEQFF. The CDR3 DNA is TGTGCCAGCAGCTTAGTTTCGGTGGTGGGAGGAGGAGAGCAGTTCTTC.

The chain combines TRBV7-3 with TRBJ2-1, with 10 bases aligning to TRBD2. Germline lookup yields CDR1 SGHTA and CDR2 FQGTGA. This CDR3 spans 15 amino acids. Trimming at V came to 5 bases and at J to 6 bases, leaving 7 bases not matched to a gene. CDR3 bases: TGTGCCAGCAGCGCTAGCGGGAGCAGCGGCAATGAGCAGTTCTTC. It encodes CASSASGSSGNEQFF.

The CDR3 coding sequence is TGTGCCAGCAGTGAAAGGAGGGACAGGACGAACACCGGGGAGCTGTTTTTT. Protein: CASSERRDRTNTGELFF. This chain connects TRBV2 to TRBJ2-2, with 8 positions matching TRBD1. The CDR3 is 17 residues long. Per the germline V gene, CDR1 is SNHLY and CDR2 is FYNNEI. V was pared by 2 bases and J by 0 bases, with 5 bases of the junction left unmatched.

The chain has TRBV3-1 (or the pseudogene TRBV3-2) and TRBJ2-1; perhaps TRBD2 as D (6 bases). The germline V and J ends were trimmed by 1 base and 9 bases, with 13 bases remaining between them. Germline assignment: CDR1 LGHDT and CDR2 YNNKEL (reference sequence). The CDR3 length is 14 residues. This CDR3 is CASSQGTTGGEQFF. The CDR3 DNA follows: TGTGCCAGCAGCCAAGGGACTACCGGGGGTGAGCAGTTCTTC.

V and J are TRBV5-8 and TRBJ1-4, with TRBD1 as a possible D gene (6 bases). CDR1 is SGHTS, CDR2 YDEGEE, per germline. Trimming removed 0 bases at V and 7 bases at J, with 13 bases between. This CDR3 comprises 15 residues. The CDR3 DNA reads as TGTGCCAGCAGCTTGGAGCAGGGGCGGACTGAAAAACTGTTTTTT. As protein: CASSLEQGRTEKLFF.

The rearrangement links TRBV19 to TRBJ1-1; possible D gene TRBD1, 5 bases. CDR3 size: 14 residues. V shed 8 bases and J shed 6 bases, with 19 bases lying between them. Germline-derived CDR1 and CDR2 are LNHDA and SQIVND (reference sequence). CDR3 DNA sequence: TGTGCCAGTGACGCGGAGGGGACGAGCGCTGAAGCTTTCTTT. It translates to CASDAEGTSAEAFF.

The count of this clone is one. The chain joins TRBV5-1 to TRBJ2-3; weak D call: TRBD2 (6 bases). V dropped 0 bases and J dropped 2 bases, with 16 bases sitting between them. Germline V gene lookup returns CDR1 SGHRS and CDR2 YFSETQ. The CDR3 runs 17 residues. The chain's CDR3 is CASSLAGGNLNTDTQYF. The CDR3 DNA sequence: TGCGCCAGCAGCTTGGCCGGCGGGAACCTCAACACAGATACGCAGTATTTT.

The rearrangement links TRBV7-9 to TRBJ2-1; possible D gene TRBD1, 7 bases. Germline V gene lookup returns CDR1 SEHNR and CDR2 FQNEAQ (reference sequence). The CDR3 covers 16 residues. V lost 5 bases and J 2 bases, leaving 16 bases between the germline ends. This chain's CDR3 is CASSAKDRRAYNEQFF. Here the CDR3 DNA reads TGTGCCAGCAGCGCAAAGGACAGGAGGGCCTACAATGAGCAGTTCTTC.

The chain is built from TRBV18 and TRBJ1-2; D unresolved. Germline CDR1 is KGHSH and CDR2 is LQKENI. The V gene lost 3 bases and the J gene lost 7 bases, with 18 bases spanning the gap. This CDR3 contains 15 residues. Here the CDR3 DNA reads TGTGCCAGCTCACCCCGTGGCGGAACCTTTCGTGGCTACACCTTC. Translated, it gives CASSPRGGTFRGYTF.

The chain joins TRBV5-1 to TRBJ2-1; the D gene is possibly TRBD1 (6 bases). V gave up 1 base and J gave up 5 bases, with 13 bases separating them. Germline CDR1 SGHRS, CDR2 YFSETQ. This CDR3 region has 15 residues. CDR3 residues: CASSLSGARNNEQFF. DNA for the CDR3: TGCGCCAGCAGCTTGTCAGGGGCCCGGAACAATGAGCAGTTCTTC.

The chain has TRBV3-1 (or the pseudogene TRBV3-2) and TRBJ1-4; D is ambiguous. The V gene's germline CDR1 is LGHDT and CDR2 YNNKEL (reference sequence). The CDR3 is 13 amino acids. Trimming removed 0 bases at V and 12 bases at J, with 11 bases between. This chain's CDR3 is CASSQDYRGELFF. In nucleotides, the CDR3 is TGTGCCAGCAGCCAAGATTACCGGGGAGAACTGTTTTTT.

This clone was found once. V is TRBV9 and J is TRBJ2-1; the D gene is possibly TRBD1 (5 bases). Germline lookup yields CDR1 SGDLS and CDR2 YYNGEE. The CDR3 has 14 residues. Deletions cut 0 bases from V and 9 bases from J, with 13 bases between. In DNA form, the CDR3 reads TGTGCCAGCAGCGTAGGGGGCCCTGGGCCTGAGCAGTTCTTC. This sequence encodes CASSVGGPGPEQFF.

This sequence joins TRBV30 and TRBJ2-7; D perhaps matches TRBD1 (6 bases). V lost 0 bases, J lost 5 bases, and 11 bases lay in between. CDR3 length: 13 amino acids. Germline CDR1 GTSNPN, CDR2 SVGIG (reference sequence). In nucleotides, the CDR3 is TGTGCCTGGAGTGTACAGGGAGATCACGAGCAGTACTTC. Encoded protein: CAWSVQGDHEQYF.